Below, 21 T cell receptor beta chains from the same sample are listed, as sequenced in a study of siplizumab effects on memory and regulatory T cells. Sequencing used immunoSEQ multiplex PCR; TCRdb keeps in-frame clones, though not all of them. The table lists about 100,000 clones, nearly 95% of them singletons. Sequencing was performed on non-Treg CD4+ T cells sorted from blood. These receptors were obtained from a human donor in good health.

This CDR3 is CASSRRGGDSPLHF. The CDR3 nucleotides are TGTGCCAGCAGTCGGAGGGGAGGGGATTCACCCCTCCACTTT. The chain joins TRBV6-4 to TRBJ1-6; tentatively, D is TRBD1 (5 bases). The CDR3 loop spans 14 amino acids. CDR1 and CDR2 (germline): MRHNA, SNTAGT. Trimming took 5 bases from V and 8 from J, leaving 13 bases between them.

This clone was counted once. The V call is TRBV7-6, the J call TRBJ2-1, with TRBD2 matching over 7 bases. The CDR3 extends over 16 amino acids. With V trimmed by 5 bases and J by 5 bases, 12 bases remained unmatched. Germline CDR1 reads SGHVS; CDR2 reads FNYEAQ. The CDR3: CASSRDVRGSHNEQFF. DNA of the CDR3: TGTGCCAGCAGCCGAGACGTTCGCGGGAGCCACAATGAGCAGTTCTTC. Variable domain in full (rest from reference TRBV7-6 and TRBJ2-1): GAGVSQSPRYKVTKRGQDVALRCDPISGHVSLYWYRQALGQGPEFLTYFNYEAQQDKSGLPNDRFSAERPEGSISTLTIQRTEQRDSAMYRCASSRDVRGSHNEQFFGPGTRLTVL.

The chain couples TRBV19 to TRBJ1-1; TRBD1 agrees at 7 bases. The germline V gene has CDR1 LNHDA and CDR2 SQIVND (reference sequence). This CDR3 has 14 amino acids. The V gene end was trimmed by 6 bases and the J gene end by 1 base; junction bases not matched to a gene: 5. CDR3 loop: CASSSDRRNTEAFF. DNA of the CDR3: TGTGCCAGTAGCTCGGACAGGAGGAACACTGAAGCTTTCTTT.

The gene calls are TRBV9 and TRBJ2-5; 7 bases match TRBD2. Germline CDR1 SGDLS, CDR2 YYNGEE. This CDR3 comprises 16 residues. Unmatched junction bases numbered 11, after V lost 1 base and J lost 5 bases. CDR3 in DNA: TGTGCCAGCAGCGTATCGGTGGCGGGAGCGGGGGAGACCCAGTACTTC. Its protein product is CASSVSVAGAGETQYF.

The rearrangement uses TRBV5-1 and TRBJ2-1; 8 nucleotides match TRBD1. The CDR3 is 15 amino acids. Trimming removed 0 bases from V and 4 bases from J; junction bases left unmatched: 3. Germline V lookup: CDR1 SGHRS, CDR2 YFSETQ. This CDR3 reads CASSLGTGRYNEQFF. The CDR3 region has the DNA TGCGCCAGCAGCTTGGGGACAGGGCGTTACAATGAGCAGTTCTTC.

This chain connects TRBV5-1 to TRBJ1-1; 7 positions match TRBD1. The CDR3 covers 14 residues. The V gene's germline CDR1 is SGHRS and CDR2 YFSETQ. Trimming removed 4 bases from V and 5 bases from J; junction bases left unmatched: 8. This chain's CDR3 is CASSGYRGNTEAFF. CDR3 sequence (DNA): TGCGCCAGCAGCGGATACAGGGGTAATACTGAAGCTTTCTTT.

This chain joins TRBV11-2 and TRBJ2-3; D uncertain. V lost 5 bases and J lost 1, with 4 bases in between. Germline V lookup: CDR1 SGHAT, CDR2 FQNNGV. This CDR3 is 12 amino acids long. The CDR3 bases are TGTGCCAGCAGCATAGGCACAGATACGCAGTATTTT. It yields the protein CASSIGTDTQYF.

This chain uses TRBV2 with TRBJ2-1; maybe TRBD2 (6 bases). CDR3 length: 14 residues. Germline loops: CDR1 SNHLY, CDR2 FYNNEI. V lost 6 bases, J lost 4 bases, and 13 bases lay in between. The CDR3 loop is CASRNAGLYNEQFF. The CDR3 DNA follows: TGTGCCAGCAGAAACGCGGGACTTTACAATGAGCAGTTCTTC.

This clone has just one count. This chain links TRBV5-4 with TRBJ2-5; weak D call: TRBD2 (5 bases). The CDR3 loop spans 13 amino acids. Germline loops: CDR1 SGHNT, CDR2 YYREEE (reference sequence). V was shortened by 0 bases and J by 5 bases, with 8 bases between the two germline ends. In nucleotides, the CDR3 is TGTGCCAGCAGCTTGGGAGCGGACGAGACCCAGTACTTC. This translates into CASSLGADETQYF.

The chain uses TRBV5-6 and TRBJ2-7; D may be TRBD2 (5 bases). The CDR3 totals 16 residues. Germline V CDR1 and CDR2: SGHDT, YYEEEE. With 1 base removed from V and 0 bases from J, the gap between germline ends came to 14 bases. CDR3 protein: CASSLIGIPNSYEQYF. The CDR3 nucleotides read TGTGCCAGCAGCTTGATCGGGATCCCCAACTCCTACGAGCAGTACTTC.

J is TRBJ2-3 and V is TRBV11-2; 8 nucleotides align to TRBD2. This CDR3 is built from 13 residues. The trim removed 5 bases at V and 5 bases at J, leaving 3 bases unmatched. Germline V lookup: CDR1 SGHAT, CDR2 FQNNGV. CDR3 nucleotides: TGTGCCAGCAGCCCGGGACTAGAAGATACGCAGTATTTT. It yields the protein CASSPGLEDTQYF. Full variable domain (remainder filled in from reference TRBV11-2 and TRBJ2-3): EAGVAQSPRYKIIEKRQSVAFWCNPISGHATLYWYQQILGQGPKLLIQFQNNGVVDDSQLPKDRFSAERLKGVDSTLKIQPAKLEDSAVYLCASSPGLEDTQYFGPGTRLTVL.

The V call is TRBV9, the J call TRBJ2-3, with 11 bases fitting TRBD2. The germline V gene has CDR1 SGDLS and CDR2 YYNGEE. V gave up 4 bases and J gave up 0 bases; unmatched junction bases: 7. The CDR3 has 17 residues. DNA for the CDR3: TGTGCCAGCAGCACCGGGAGGACTAGCGGGAGCACAGATACGCAGTATTTT. Protein product: CASSTGRTSGSTDTQYF.

The V and J genes are TRBV19 and TRBJ2-5, with D hard to call. The CDR3 contains 13 residues. The V gene lost 1 base and the J gene lost 0 bases, with 3 bases spanning the gap. CDR1 and CDR2 from the germline V gene are LNHDA and SQIVND (reference sequence). The CDR3 nucleotides are TGTGCCAGTAGTATAGCGTACCAAGAGACCCAGTACTTC. Translation gives CASSIAYQETQYF.

This chain joins TRBV5-1 and TRBJ1-2; D not certain. Trimming pared 2 bases from V and 0 bases from J, leaving 20 bases between. There are 18 residues in the CDR3. Germline values: CDR1 SGHRS, CDR2 YFSETQ. The CDR3 DNA is TGCGCCAGCAGCTTAAATGAAAGACTACTGACTTCTAACTATGGCTACACCTTC. Protein sequence: CASSLNERLLTSNYGYTF.

This chain joins TRBV7-3 and TRBJ2-5; 10 bases fit TRBD1. V lost 5 bases and J lost 4; bases outside the gene matches: 7. CDR1 SGHTA and CDR2 FQGTGA come from the germline V gene. The CDR3 runs to 15 residues. CDR3 nucleotide sequence: TGTGCCAGCAGCCTGTTCCGGGACAGGGGAGAGACCCAGTACTTC. Amino acids: CASSLFRDRGETQYF. The full variable domain, completed using reference TRBV7-3 and TRBJ2-5, is GAGVSQTPSNKVTEKGKYVELRCDPISGHTALYWYRQSLGQGPEFLIYFQGTGAADDSGLPNDRFFAVRPEGSVSTLKIQRTERGDSAVYLCASSLFRDRGETQYFGPGTRLLVL.

This chain uses TRBV5-6 with TRBJ2-1; the match to TRBD1 covers 8 bases. Germline CDR1 and CDR2: SGHDT and YYEEEE. Trimming took 2 bases from V and 3 from J; bases not matched to a gene: 4. The CDR3 runs 15 residues. The CDR3 region has the DNA TGTGCCAGCAGCTTTTCGGGACAGGTCTACAATGAGCAGTTCTTC. It translates to CASSFSGQVYNEQFF.

This clone showed up just once. Written as DNA, the CDR3 is TGTGCCACCAGGGGACCCATGAACACTGAAGCTTTCTTT. Its protein is CATRGPMNTEAFF. The V and J genes are TRBV10-3 and TRBJ1-1, with D possibly matching TRBD1 (6 bases). CDR3 length equals 13 residues. The germline CDR1 and CDR2 sequences are ENHRY and SYGVKD. V lost 10 bases and J 0 bases, leaving 12 bases between the germline ends.

V usage is TRBV4-1 and J usage is TRBJ1-2, with TRBD1 matching 7 bases. V dropped 4 bases and J dropped 0; count of bases not matched to a gene: 5. Germline lookup yields CDR1 MGHRA and CDR2 YSYEKL. CDR3 length: 15 amino acids. The chain's CDR3 is CASSPGTEANYGYTF. The CDR3 nucleotides are TGCGCCAGCAGCCCAGGGACAGAAGCTAACTATGGCTACACCTTC.

This chain links TRBV6-5 with TRBJ1-2; TRBD1 might be the D (5 bases). The germline V and J ends were trimmed by 6 bases and 6 bases, with 14 bases remaining between them. CDR1 and CDR2 (germline): MNHEY, SVGAGI. There are 13 residues in the CDR3. CDR3 sequence reads: CASSRGALDGYTF. As DNA, the CDR3 is TGTGCCAGCAGCCGCGGGGCACTGGATGGCTACACCTTC.

The chain links TRBV27 to TRBJ2-1, with 11 positions matching TRBD2. The CDR3 loop spans 16 amino acids. Germline CDR1 and CDR2: MNHEY and SMNVEV (reference sequence). The V gene end was trimmed by 6 bases and the J gene end by 4 bases; junction bases not matched to a gene: 8. The CDR3 sequence is CASRERLAGIYNEQFF. CDR3 coding DNA: TGTGCCAGCAGGGAGCGACTAGCGGGAATTTACAATGAGCAGTTCTTC.

The V and J genes are TRBV28 and TRBJ2-7, with D hard to call. The CDR3 runs 14 residues. V dropped 2 bases and J dropped 5 bases, with 13 bases sitting between them. The germline gives CDR1 MDHEN, CDR2 SYDVKM. The CDR3 region is CASSLGQVAHEQYF. The CDR3 DNA reads as TGTGCCAGCAGTTTAGGGCAGGTTGCTCACGAGCAGTACTTC.